One sample yielded the 29 T cell receptor beta chains listed below, sequenced in a study of blood T cells in healthy people across ages. Alongside a J-beta primer mix, a sample-barcoded 5' primer served in a second PCR lasting about 6 to 11 cycles. TCRdb re-analysed the 5' RACE reads in MiXCR, keeping a single row per CDR3 protein. This sample has about 1,500,000 distinct CDR3 sequences, with about 30% found just once. The sample taken for sequencing was blood. Source of these receptors: a woman between 25 and 40 years old in good health.

J is TRBJ1-1 and V is TRBV20-1; no firm D call. This CDR3 has 13 amino acids. Germline values: CDR1 DFQATT, CDR2 SNEGSKA (reference sequence). V gave up 1 base and J gave up 0 bases, with 6 bases separating them. Here the CDR3 DNA reads TGCAGTGCTAGAGCGTTCATGAACACTGAAGCTTTCTTT. Its protein product is CSARAFMNTEAFF.

Details on this clonotype: One base away lies a much larger clone, so this may be a sequencing read error. The chain has TRBV5-1 and TRBJ1-2; a weak D match, TRBD1 (5 bases). This CDR3 spans 14 amino acids. Germline V gives CDR1 SGHRS, CDR2 YFSETQ. The CDR3 sequence: CTSRQTVTFYGYTF. The CDR3 DNA follows: TGCACCAGCAGACAGACAGTAACCTTCTATGGCTACACCTTC.

This clonotype was seen at least ten times. The rearrangement uses TRBV20-1 and TRBJ2-7; 9 nucleotides align to TRBD2. Per germline, CDR1 DFQATT and CDR2 SNEGSKA (reference sequence). With 5 bases clipped from V and 5 bases from J, the junction kept 7 bases outside the gene matches. CDR3 length equals 13 residues. DNA of the CDR3: TGCAGTGCTGCTGTTAGCGGGAGAAACGAGCAGTACTTC. Translated, it gives CSAAVSGRNEQYF.

In this sample, this clonotype turned up a few times. This rearrangement joins TRBV20-1 to TRBJ2-1; 8 bases are shared with TRBD2. This CDR3 contains 14 residues. Germline V lookup: CDR1 DFQATT, CDR2 SNEGSKA (reference sequence). The trim removed 5 bases at V and 3 bases at J, leaving 6 bases unmatched. CDR3 bases: TGCAGTGCTCTTACGGGAGGGGTCTACAATGAGCAGTTCTTC. This translates into CSALTGGVYNEQFF.

V gene TRBV5-1 combines with J gene TRBJ1-4; D may be TRBD1 (5 bases). The CDR3 loop spans 16 amino acids. V was cut by 0 bases and J by 0 bases, with 9 bases left in between. Germline CDR1 is SGHRS and CDR2 is YFSETQ. The CDR3 nucleotides read TGCGCCAGCAGCTTGGCCCCAGGGTCAACTAATGAAAAACTGTTTTTT. This translates into CASSLAPGSTNEKLFF.

This clonotype was observed a handful of times. The chain couples TRBV12-3 or TRBV12-4 to TRBJ2-1; D possibly corresponds to TRBD1 (7 bases). CDR3 size: 15 residues. V was trimmed by 5 bases and J by 12 bases, leaving 23 bases between them. DNA of the CDR3: TGTGCCAGCAGTCCCCAGGGGGGACTTTCCTACGGGCAGTTCTTC. This encodes CASSPQGGLSYGQFF.

This clonotype was counted many times. V and J are TRBV7-2 and TRBJ2-1; 7 bases are a match to TRBD2. The germline CDR1 and CDR2 sequences are SGHTA and FQGNSA. Unmatched junction bases numbered 10, after V lost 5 bases and J lost 6 bases. The length of the CDR3 is 15 residues. The CDR3: CASSPRTSRVNEQFF. The DNA for the CDR3 is TGTGCCAGCAGCCCAAGGACTAGTCGAGTCAATGAGCAGTTCTTC.

The chain links TRBV6-4 to TRBJ2-4; D might be TRBD1 (6 bases). The CDR3 spans 18 residues. V was trimmed by 0 bases and J by 0 bases, leaving 15 bases between them. CDR1 MRHNA and CDR2 SNTAGT come from the germline V gene. Written as DNA, the CDR3 is TGTGCCAGCAGTGACTCGATCGCAGGGGAACAAGCCAAAAACATTCAGTACTTC. Its protein product is CASSDSIAGEQAKNIQYF.

The chain combines TRBV28 with TRBJ1-6; D is unclear. Germline V gives CDR1 MDHEN, CDR2 SYDVKM. V lost 3 bases, J lost 6 bases, and 15 bases lay in between. The CDR3 has 16 residues. The CDR3 sequence is CASSLVAGVRNSPLHF. CDR3 DNA sequence: TGTGCCAGCAGTTTGGTGGCAGGCGTACGTAATTCACCCCTCCACTTT.

V usage is TRBV29-1 and J usage is TRBJ1-1; the D gene is possibly TRBD1 (5 bases). The CDR3 has 17 amino acids. The germline V gene encodes CDR1 SQVTM and CDR2 ANQGSEA. Deletions cut 0 bases from V and 1 base from J, with 18 bases between. In nucleotides, the CDR3 is TGCAGCGTTGAAGATCAAGGATCACAGGTATCGAACACTGAAGCTTTCTTT. Protein: CSVEDQGSQVSNTEAFF.

Worth noting for this clonotype: It may be a read error: a sequence one base away is much more abundant. CDR3 amino acids: CASSFGTSGLETQYF. CDR3 DNA sequence: TGTGCCAGCAGTTTCGGCACTAGCGGATTAGAGACCCAGTACTTC. The V and J genes are TRBV12-3 or TRBV12-4 and TRBJ2-7, with 8 nucleotides matching TRBD2. The DNA end favors TRBJ2-5, so the J call may be wrong. This CDR3 comprises 15 residues.

This clonotype was picked up a small number of times. The rearrangement links TRBV10-3 to TRBJ1-2, with D possibly TRBD1 on 6 matching bases. This CDR3 is built from 14 residues. Germline loops: CDR1 ENHRY, CDR2 SYGVKD. The ends were cut back, 3 bases at V and 4 bases at J, with 12 bases in the middle. For the CDR3, the DNA is TGTGCCATCAGTGAACGACAGGAGGGCTATGGCTACACCTTC. This sequence encodes CAISERQEGYGYTF.

Only a few counts were recorded for this clonotype. The chain combines TRBV28 with TRBJ2-5, with 11 bases fitting TRBD1. Germline V gene data show CDR1 as MDHEN and CDR2 as SYDVKM. J gave up 5 bases and V 5 bases, and 7 bases lay outside the gene matches. The CDR3 loop spans 15 amino acids. CDR3 sequence reads: CASSRTGGRSETQYF. In nucleotides, the CDR3 is TGTGCCAGCAGTCGGACAGGGGGCCGTTCGGAGACCCAGTACTTC.

The chain has TRBV12-5 and TRBJ2-5; D not resolved. V gave up 3 bases and J gave up 4 bases, with 15 bases separating them. Germline V lookup: CDR1 LGHNT, CDR2 FRNRAP. This CDR3 spans 15 amino acids. The CDR3 loop is CASGLLASARETQYF. The CDR3 DNA reads TGTGCTAGTGGTTTATTGGCCAGCGCTAGAGAGACCCAGTACTTC.

In the case of this clonotype: This clone may be a read error of a much larger clone one base away. The chain recombines TRBV18 with TRBJ2-5, with 8 nucleotides matching TRBD2. CDR1 is KGHSH and CDR2 is LQKENI in the germline V gene. The V segment lost 3 bases and the J segment 11 bases; nucleotides outside the gene matches: 14. The CDR3 contains 15 residues. The CDR3 sequence: CASSPYTSGGYKQYF. CDR3 DNA sequence: TGTGCCAGCTCACCCTATACAAGCGGGGGCTACAAGCAGTACTTC.

V usage is TRBV20-1 and J usage is TRBJ2-1; no definite D call. Germline V gene lookup returns CDR1 DFQATT and CDR2 SNEGSKA (reference sequence). CDR3 length: 12 amino acids. Trimming shortened V by 4 bases and J by 10 bases, and 14 bases separated the two germline ends. CDR3 amino acids: CSAMPGKREQFF. The CDR3 region has the DNA TGCAGTGCTATGCCCGGAAAAAGGGAGCAGTTCTTC.

This clonotype was seen more than once but under ten times. This CDR3 reads CATSSDRRDRGHRDSNQPQHF. In DNA form, the CDR3 reads TGTGCCACCAGCAGTGATCGTCGGGACAGGGGGCATAGGGATAGCAATCAGCCCCAGCATTTT. The chain links TRBV15 to TRBJ1-5, with TRBD1 identical over 12 bases. Germline CDR1 reads LNHNV; CDR2 reads YYDKDF (reference sequence). V lost 3 bases, J lost 0 bases, and 15 bases stayed unmatched. The CDR3 contains 21 residues.

This chain uses TRBV20-1 with TRBJ2-1; D may be TRBD1 or TRBD2 (5 bases each). CDR1 is DFQATT, CDR2 SNEGSKA, per germline (reference sequence). The CDR3 has 14 amino acids. The V and J ends lost 3 bases and 7 bases respectively, with 16 bases between them. In nucleotides, the CDR3 is TGCAGTGCTAGCGTGGGGCCAGGCGGGAATGAGCAGTTCTTC. This codes for CSASVGPGGNEQFF.

V usage is TRBV2 and J usage is TRBJ2-1; TRBD2 aligns across 8 bases. The end of the DNA aligns better with TRBJ2-7, so the J call may be wrong. Germline V gives CDR1 SNHLY, CDR2 FYNNEI. The CDR3 has 16 residues. The CDR3, as DNA: TGTGCCAGCAGCCGGACTAGCTCCAGCTCCTACAATGAGCAGTACTTC. It yields the protein CASSRTSSSSYNEQYF.

This rearrangement joins TRBV6-5 to TRBJ2-7; D not certain. This CDR3 has 16 residues. From germline, CDR1 is MNHEY and CDR2 SVGAGI. Trimming shortened V by 0 bases and J by 4 bases, and 16 bases separated the two germline ends. DNA for the CDR3: TGTGCCAGCAGTTACTCGGAGAGACGGCGAGAATACGAGCAGTACTTC. Its protein product is CASSYSERRREYEQYF.

Turning to this clonotype: A read error may account for a junction end that differs from germline. This chain links TRBV10-3 with TRBJ2-7, with no clear D. Germline V gene lookup returns CDR1 ENHRY and CDR2 SYGVKD. The CDR3 runs 14 residues. DNA of the CDR3: TGTACCATCAGTGAGAGGCTAGACCCCTACGAGCAGTACTTC. It codes for CTISERLDPYEQYF.

This clonotype was detected a few times. The chain couples TRBV7-2 to TRBJ2-5, with D perhaps being TRBD1 or TRBD2 (5 bases each). V lost 3 bases and J lost 4, with 15 bases in between. The CDR3 consists of 15 residues. Germline-derived CDR1 and CDR2 are SGHTA and FQGNSA. In DNA form, the CDR3 reads TGTGCCAGCAGCTTGACCGGGACGAAGGGAGAGACCCAGTACTTC. As protein: CASSLTGTKGETQYF.

The gene calls are TRBV29-1 and TRBJ1-2; D call uncertain. This CDR3 region has 14 residues. The germline gives CDR1 SQVTM, CDR2 ANQGSEA. The germline V and J ends were trimmed by 0 bases and 8 bases, with 16 bases remaining between them. CDR3 sequence: CSVEESSNYLGYTF. The CDR3 DNA follows: TGCAGCGTTGAAGAGAGCAGCAACTATCTGGGCTACACCTTC. Full variable domain (remainder filled in from reference TRBV29-1 and TRBJ1-2): SAVISQKPSRDICQRGTSLTIQCQVDSQVTMMFWYRQQPGQSLTLIATANQGSEATYESGFVIDKFPISRPNLTFSTLTVSNMSPEDSSIYLCSVEESSNYLGYTFGSGTRLTVV.

Worth noting for this clonotype: Mismatch with germline at one junction end may stem from a read error. CDR3 amino acids: CACSPSGRATETQYF. The CDR3, as DNA: TGTGCCTGCAGTCCTAGCGGGAGGGCCACAGAGACCCAGTACTTC. The rearrangement uses TRBV6-2 or TRBV6-3 and TRBJ2-5, with 12 bases matching TRBD2. Germline V gene sequence: CDR1 MNHEY, CDR2 SVGEGT. The CDR3 sequence is 15 residues long.

This chain links TRBV27 with TRBJ2-3; the D gene could be TRBD1 or TRBD2 (6 bases each). The germline V gene has CDR1 MNHEY and CDR2 SMNVEV (reference sequence). This CDR3 is 14 amino acids long. Trimming pared 11 bases from V and 6 bases from J, leaving 21 bases between. As DNA, the CDR3 is TGTGCCGCAGCGGAGGGGCCAGGGGCGGATACGCAGTATTTT. Amino acids: CAAAEGPGADTQYF.

This clonotype showed up many times. The rearrangement links TRBV6-6 to TRBJ2-7; 11 nucleotides align to TRBD1. Germline loops: CDR1 MNHNY, CDR2 SVGAGI (reference sequence). V gave up 6 bases and J gave up 2 bases; unmatched junction bases: 6. The CDR3 covers 15 residues. The CDR3 is CASRLGTGGAYEQYF. CDR3 nucleotides: TGTGCCAGCAGGCTCGGGACAGGGGGTGCCTACGAGCAGTACTTC.

This clonotype was detected only a few times. The chain links TRBV21-1 to TRBJ2-7; the table's TRBD1 call for D was not verified on the DNA. TRBV21-1 is labeled a pseudogene. The CDR3 covers 14 residues. This CDR3 reads CASSKAGRAYEQYF. The CDR3 DNA is TGTGCCAGCAGCAAAGCGGGGCGAGCGTACGAGCAGTACTTC.

J is TRBJ2-5 and V is TRBV10-3; the D call may be TRBD1 or TRBD2 (5 bases each). Germline loops: CDR1 ENHRY, CDR2 SYGVKD. The CDR3 is made up of 17 amino acids. Between the trimmed V and J ends, which lost 0 bases and 4 bases, there was a span of 18 bases. Here the CDR3 DNA reads TGTGCCATCAGTGAGTCGATATCGGCAGGGACGACAGAGACCCAGTACTTC. Translating gives CAISESISAGTTETQYF.

The V and J genes are TRBV12-3 or TRBV12-4 and TRBJ2-1; TRBD2 agrees at 13 bases. Losses at the gene ends were 5 bases for V and 7 bases for J; bases not matched to a gene: 11. The CDR3 extends over 17 amino acids. CDR3 loop: CASSGGGLAGSGNEQFF. CDR3 nucleotides: TGTGCCAGCAGTGGGGGGGGACTAGCGGGATCTGGGAATGAGCAGTTCTTC.